These T cell receptor beta chains were read from a single sample in a study of T cell responses to AZD1222 COVID-19 vaccine. Profiling relied on immunoSEQ multiplex PCR, and the TCRdb table lists in-frame clones only, not all of them. Found here are about 99,000 clones, around 90% of them singletons; the top ten hold less than 3.5%. Sequenced material: peripheral blood, taken on day 0 of AZD1222 vaccination. Source of these receptors: an adult in good health. Both conserved end residues are part of each CDR3. A D gene is named only where the DNA matches it firmly. Size is omitted from some rows. Given values are once, few, many or a class for expanded clones.

TRBD2	once	TRBV11-2	TRBJ2-1	CATGGLEQFF	TGTGCCACGGGAGGGCTTGAGCAGTTCTTC
NA	few	TRBV4-2	TRBJ2-3	CASSRTAGGGTDTQYF	TGTGCCAGCAGCCGAACAGCGGGCGGAGGCACAGATACGCAGTATTTT
TRBD2	NA	TRBV12-5	TRBJ2-3	CASGLFPSGSGYTQYF	TGTGCTAGTGGTTTGTTTCCTAGCGGGAGCGGGTATACGCAGTATTTT
NA	NA	TRBV12-3/TRBV12-4	TRBJ2-3	CATENNRNTQYF	TGTGCCACCGAAAACAACCGGAATACGCAGTATTTT
NA	NA	TRBV14	TRBJ1-6	CASSQAPGGNSPLHF	TGTGCCAGCAGCCAAGCTCCCGGCGGGAATTCACCCCTCCACTTT
TRBD2	NA	TRBV11-3	TRBJ2-3	CASSLDLTGGDTQYF	TGTGCCAGCAGCTTAGATTTGACGGGGGGAGATACGCAGTATTTT
TRBD1	NA	TRBV11-3	TRBJ1-2	CASSLGPTGREGYTF	TGTGCCAGCAGCTTAGGCCCGACAGGGAGAGAGGGCTACACCTTC
NA	NA	TRBV2	TRBJ1-6	CASSPRGSQGGNSPLHF	TGTGCCAGCAGCCCGCGGGGAAGTCAGGGTGGTAATTCACCCCTCCACTTT
NA	NA	TRBV7-2	TRBJ1-6	CASSLGGPPLHF	TGTGCCAGCAGCCTAGGAGGACCACCCCTCCACTTT
TRBD2	once	TRBV7-9	TRBJ2-3	CASSWLADTDTQYF	TGTGCCAGCAGCTGGCTAGCGGACACAGATACGCAGTATTTT